What follows are 27 T cell receptor beta chains derived from one specimen sequenced in a study of OX40 agonist ivuxolimab in advanced cancers. Library preparation employed the immunoSEQ multiplex PCR assay. Sourced from immuneACCESS, this table was stored by TCRdb with only in-frame sequences that have V and J called. A share of the clones is absent; for the studies checked, an unresolved V gene accounts for under half, and the remainder has no known explanation. Across this sample there are some 50,000 clones, with approximately 86% seen only once. About 13% of the sample is in the top ten clones. Here the sequenced sample was CD4+ or CD8+ T cells sorted from blood, taken in a trial of the OX40 agonist ivuxolimab. The receptors originated from an adult with an advanced solid tumor such as melanoma, head and neck, liver or kidney cancer.

This sequence joins TRBV14 and TRBJ2-5, with D unclear. This CDR3 is built from 13 residues. Trimming took 0 bases from V and 2 from J, leaving 4 bases between them. Looked up from germline, CDR1 is SGHDN and CDR2 is FVKESK. CDR3 sequence reads: CASSQDRQETQYF. DNA for the CDR3: TGTGCCAGCAGCCAAGACAGGCAAGAGACCCAGTACTTC.

V is TRBV30 and J is TRBJ1-2, with D perhaps TRBD1 (6 bases). This CDR3 is 13 amino acids long. The V and J ends lost 3 bases and 4 bases respectively, with 12 bases between them. The germline V gene has CDR1 GTSNPN and CDR2 SVGIG (reference sequence). The CDR3 DNA reads TGTGCCTGGAGATTGGACAGAGGCTATGGCTACACCTTC. Its translation: CAWRLDRGYGYTF.

This chain joins TRBV30 and TRBJ1-2, with D unresolved. V lost 0 bases and J lost 0, with 17 bases in between. Germline assignment: CDR1 GTSNPN and CDR2 SVGIG (reference sequence). CDR3 length: 17 residues. In DNA, the CDR3 is TGTGCCTGGAGTGTACATCCCCAGGAACCTACTAACTATGGCTACACCTTC. Encoded protein: CAWSVHPQEPTNYGYTF.

This clone is a singleton in its sample. V gene TRBV6-6 combines with J gene TRBJ2-7, with 7 bases matching TRBD1. With 3 bases clipped from V and 2 bases from J, the junction kept 7 bases outside the gene matches. The CDR3 contains 15 residues. Germline CDR1 is MNHNY and CDR2 is SVGAGI (reference sequence). Here the CDR3 DNA reads TGTGCCAGCAGTTATCGGGACAGTTATACCTACGAGCAGTACTTC. It translates to CASSYRDSYTYEQYF.

The chain is built from TRBV9 and TRBJ2-7; D is uncertain. The CDR3 is 13 amino acids. CDR1 SGDLS and CDR2 YYNGEE come from the germline V gene. V was shortened by 0 bases and J by 1 base, with 5 bases between the two germline ends. In DNA, the CDR3 is TGTGCCAGCAGCGTAGAAGGGTCCTACGAGCAGTACTTC. This translates into CASSVEGSYEQYF.

This clone was seen just once. V and J are TRBV6-5 and TRBJ1-5; TRBD1 aligns across 8 bases. CDR3 size: 14 residues. V lost 6 bases, J lost 2 bases, and 3 bases stayed unmatched. Germline V gene data show CDR1 as MNHEY and CDR2 as SVGAGI. In nucleotides, the CDR3 is TGTGCCAGCAGCCAGGACAGGGGCAATCAGCCCCAGCATTTT. This translates into CASSQDRGNQPQHF.

The V and J genes are TRBV9 and TRBJ2-1; tentative D call: TRBD1 (5 bases). Germline V gene lookup returns CDR1 SGDLS and CDR2 YYNGEE. The V gene lost 5 bases and the J gene lost 8 bases, with 17 bases spanning the gap. The CDR3 consists of 14 residues. The CDR3 spells CASSPIRTIDEQFF. CDR3 in DNA: TGTGCCAGCAGTCCCATCCGGACAATCGATGAGCAGTTCTTC.

The genes are TRBV9 and TRBJ2-4; the D gene is possibly TRBD1 (5 bases). In germline, CDR1 is SGDLS, CDR2 YYNGEE. V shed 4 bases and J shed 1 base, with 33 bases lying between them. This CDR3 has 22 amino acids. In DNA form, the CDR3 reads TGTGCCAGCAGCCCTCCCCCTTCCCAGCATGGTTCCACCAGGGCGGCCAAAAACATTCAGTACTTC. Protein sequence: CASSPPPSQHGSTRAAKNIQYF.

V usage is TRBV6-1 and J usage is TRBJ1-1; no reliable D call. The CDR3 is 12 amino acids. CDR1 MNHNS and CDR2 SASEGT come from the germline V gene. The V end lost 0 bases, the J end lost 8 bases, and 7 bases lay between the germline ends. CDR3 amino acids: CASSEAFREAFF. Here the CDR3 DNA reads TGTGCCAGCAGTGAAGCGTTCCGAGAAGCTTTCTTT.

The chain has TRBV28 and TRBJ1-1; tentatively, D is TRBD1 (5 bases). Trimming stripped 5 bases from V and 6 bases from J, with 13 bases between. This CDR3 comprises 13 residues. CDR1 is MDHEN, CDR2 SYDVKM, per germline. This CDR3 is CASSPGTYSEAFF. As DNA, the CDR3 is TGTGCCAGCAGTCCCGGGACCTACTCTGAAGCTTTCTTT. Filled out from reference TRBV28 and TRBJ1-1, the complete variable domain reads DVKVTQSSRYLVKRTGEKVFLECVQDMDHENMFWYRQDPGLGLRLIYFSYDVKMKEKGDIPEGYSVSREKKERFSLILESASTNQTSMYLCASSPGTYSEAFFGQGTRLTVV.

V usage is TRBV7-2 and J usage is TRBJ1-6; D is uncertain. Germline CDR1 SGHTA, CDR2 FQGNSA. V lost 3 bases and J 8 bases, leaving 14 bases between the germline ends. The CDR3 has 15 amino acids. The CDR3 sequence: CASSFGAPSHSPLHF. The CDR3 DNA reads as TGTGCCAGCAGCTTCGGTGCCCCCAGTCATTCACCCCTCCACTTT.

V is TRBV2 and J is TRBJ2-1; the match to TRBD2 covers 12 bases. V shed 10 bases and J 5 bases; nucleotides not matched to a gene: 12. Germline V lookup: CDR1 SNHLY, CDR2 FYNNEI. The CDR3 totals 16 residues. The CDR3 here is CATQGPTSGRNNEQFF. As DNA, the CDR3 is TGTGCCACCCAGGGTCCGACTAGCGGGAGAAACAATGAGCAGTTCTTC.

This clone was observed a few times. J is TRBJ1-1 and V is TRBV30; D not certain. The CDR3 is 12 amino acids. Trimming took off 4 bases at V and 1 base at J, with 7 bases between the two ends. CDR1 is GTSNPN and CDR2 is SVGIG in the germline V gene (reference sequence). Here the CDR3 reads CAWKWGNTEAFF. DNA of the CDR3: TGTGCCTGGAAGTGGGGGAACACTGAAGCTTTCTTT.

The V gene is TRBV6-6, the J gene TRBJ1-1; TRBD1 matches 7 bases. CDR3 length: 12 amino acids. CDR1 and CDR2 (germline): MNHNY, SVGAGI (reference sequence). The V segment lost 7 bases and the J segment 4 bases; nucleotides outside the gene matches: 3. The CDR3 loop is CASTQGITEAFF. The CDR3, as DNA: TGTGCCAGCACACAGGGGATCACTGAAGCTTTCTTT.

This sequence joins TRBV7-9 and TRBJ2-3; TRBD2 matches 10 bases. V dropped 4 bases and J dropped 5; count of bases not matched to a gene: 6. Germline V gene lookup returns CDR1 SEHNR and CDR2 FQNEAQ (reference sequence). This CDR3 has 15 residues. For the CDR3, the DNA is TGTGCCAGCAGCTCCTCTAGCGGGAGCTTAGATACGCAGTATTTT. This sequence encodes CASSSSSGSLDTQYF.

The J gene is TRBJ2-5, the V gene TRBV9; TRBD2 is a possible D gene (6 bases). The CDR3 runs 15 residues. Germline V gene lookup returns CDR1 SGDLS and CDR2 YYNGEE. Trimming shortened V by 4 bases and J by 0 bases, and 13 bases separated the two germline ends. The CDR3 region has the DNA TGTGCCAGCAGCTTACAGCCGGGAGACCAAGAGACCCAGTACTTC. It is translated as CASSLQPGDQETQYF.

J is TRBJ2-4 and V is TRBV21-1; the table assigns TRBD2, which was not confirmed against the DNA. TRBV21-1 is a listed pseudogene. This CDR3 is 21 amino acids long. The CDR3: CASSKGRSGRTYSLAKNIQYF. The CDR3 DNA sequence: TGTGCCAGCAGCAAAGGGCGTAGCGGGAGGACATACTCGCTAGCCAAAAACATTCAGTACTTC.

The V gene is TRBV7-9, the J gene TRBJ1-3; D remains ambiguous. The CDR3 has 15 amino acids. Trimming shortened V by 1 base and J by 1 base, and 8 bases separated the two germline ends. CDR1 is SEHNR and CDR2 is FQNEAQ in the germline V gene (reference sequence). In DNA, the CDR3 is TGTGCCAGCAGCTTAGTTGCGACATCTGGAAACACCATATATTTT. Amino acids: CASSLVATSGNTIYF.

This clone ranks as medium-sized. The gene calls are TRBV5-8 and TRBJ2-1; no definite D call. The length of the CDR3 is 12 residues. CDR1 and CDR2 from the germline V gene are SGHTS and YDEGEE. With 4 bases removed from V and 9 bases from J, the gap between germline ends came to 11 bases. The CDR3 sequence is CASSLLLPEQFF. CDR3 nucleotides: TGTGCCAGCAGCCTACTGCTCCCTGAGCAGTTCTTC.

In its sample, this clone ranks as medium-sized. The V call is TRBV6-4, the J call TRBJ2-1; a weak D match, TRBD2 (5 bases). The germline gives CDR1 MRHNA, CDR2 SNTAGT. There are 14 residues in the CDR3. Trimming pared 3 bases from V and 4 bases from J, leaving 10 bases between. This chain's CDR3 is CASSEQAEYNEQFF. The CDR3, as DNA: TGTGCCAGCAGTGAGCAAGCGGAGTACAATGAGCAGTTCTTC.

The rearrangement uses TRBV11-3 and TRBJ2-1, with a weak D call TRBD2 (6 bases). CDR1 SGHNT and CDR2 YENEEA come from the germline V gene. V shed 2 bases and J shed 3 bases, with 14 bases lying between them. This CDR3 has 16 amino acids. CDR3 DNA sequence: TGTGCCAGCAGCTTAAGAGCGGGCACGGGCTACAATGAGCAGTTCTTC. Its translation is CASSLRAGTGYNEQFF.

The V call is TRBV29-1, the J call TRBJ2-7, with 9 bases lining up with TRBD1. The CDR3 runs to 13 residues. V lost 7 bases to trimming and J lost 2 bases; unmatched junction nucleotides: 6. Germline CDR1 and CDR2: SQVTM and ANQGSEA. CDR3 coding DNA: TGCAGCGCCGGCAGACAGGGGGCCTACGAGCAGTACTTC. Residues: CSAGRQGAYEQYF.

V and J are TRBV6-5 and TRBJ2-7; D is unresolved. The germline V gene encodes CDR1 MNHEY and CDR2 SVGAGI. The CDR3 is made up of 14 amino acids. The germline V and J ends were trimmed by 6 bases and 3 bases, with 15 bases remaining between them. CDR3 amino acids: CASSRSGDLYEQYF. CDR3 coding DNA: TGTGCCAGCAGCCGCTCAGGAGACCTCTACGAGCAGTACTTC.

V gene TRBV28 combines with J gene TRBJ2-3; 11 bases align to TRBD2. The CDR3 is made up of 16 amino acids. CDR1 and CDR2 (germline): MDHEN, SYDVKM. Germline trimming cut 4 bases from V and 1 base from J; bases unmatched to any gene: 4. CDR3 region: CASSSRLAGRTDTQYF. The CDR3 nucleotides read TGTGCCAGCAGTTCCAGACTAGCGGGACGCACAGATACGCAGTATTTT. Combining the CDR3 with reference TRBV28 and TRBJ2-3 gives the whole variable domain DVKVTQSSRYLVKRTGEKVFLECVQDMDHENMFWYRQDPGLGLRLIYFSYDVKMKEKGDIPEGYSVSREKKERFSLILESASTNQTSMYLCASSSRLAGRTDTQYFGPGTRLTVL.

This clone was counted only a few times. The chain has TRBV27 and TRBJ1-5; D is perhaps TRBD1 (6 bases). Germline V gene lookup returns CDR1 MNHEY and CDR2 SMNVEV (reference sequence). Deletions cut 3 bases from V and 4 bases from J, with 13 bases between. The CDR3 is made up of 15 amino acids. The CDR3 bases are TGTGCCAGCAGTTTCTACGGACAGAAGAATCAGCCCCAGCATTTT. Translating it yields CASSFYGQKNQPQHF.

V usage is TRBV19 and J usage is TRBJ2-7, with TRBD2 identical over 8 bases. Germline V CDR1 and CDR2: LNHDA, SQIVND (reference sequence). CDR3 length equals 14 residues. Germline trimming cut 2 bases from V and 2 bases from J; bases unmatched to any gene: 2. The CDR3 region is CASSITGGAYEQYF. The CDR3 region has the DNA TGTGCCAGTAGTATAACGGGGGGGGCCTACGAGCAGTACTTC.

This clone has just one count. V and J are TRBV18 and TRBJ2-2; 8 nucleotides match TRBD1. From germline, CDR1 is KGHSH and CDR2 LQKENI. There are 15 residues in the CDR3. V was pared by 3 bases and J by 6 bases, with 6 bases of the junction left unmatched. The CDR3 protein is CASSPRTGIAGELFF. As DNA, the CDR3 is TGTGCCAGCTCACCCCGGACAGGGATAGCCGGGGAGCTGTTTTTT.